The T cell receptor beta chain described here comes from a study of T cell clonality in common variable immunodeficiency. There are many counts of this clone. The read ends 3 residues shy of where the CDR3 ends; the end is completed using the germline J gene. V lost 3 bases, J lost 0 bases, and 1 base stayed unmatched. CDR1 ENHRY and CDR2 SYGVKD come from the germline V gene. The CDR3 totals 15 residues. Profiling relied on immunoSEQ multiplex PCR, and the TCRdb table lists in-frame clones only, not all of them. The specimen gives about 60,000 clones without singletons; the ten biggest hold 1.5% to 2%.

The sequencing input was peripheral blood mononuclear cells. The chain uses TRBV10-3 and TRBJ2-1, with TRBD2 identical over 8 bases. This receptor was obtained from a person aged 18 to 70 in good health. The CDR3 loop reads CAISESGSSYNEQFF. The sequenced CDR3 bases are TGTGCCATCAGTGAAAGCGGGAGCTCCTACAATGAG.